The table lists the clone carrying this T cell receptor (beta chain) with a few counts. Antigen unknown. Other DNA sequences in the same sample also yield this CDR3. Germline V gene lookup returns CDR1 SGHVS and CDR2 FQNEAQ. The CDR3 covers 14 residues. The V gene lost 0 bases and the J gene lost 0 bases, with 5 bases spanning the gap. This record comes from a study of cytomegalovirus exposure and HLA in healthy donors. The PCR contained 60 Vbeta and 13 Jbeta primers. Sequencing used immunoSEQ multiplex PCR; TCRdb keeps in-frame clones, though not all of them. The sample lists about 160,000 clones; 70% to 80% were seen once. These donors counted as nominally healthy when sampled, but unrecorded immune exposures were likely. Study outcomes and limitations: For most TCR beta V segments, an earlier analysis put the productive rate at about 90% or about 30% of the time. Exclusion as indistinguishable affected some V segments, including TRBV6-2 and TRBV6-3. Equally common other TCR beta chains were less clonally expanded than HLA-associated ones, a later analysis found.

This sequence originates from a man aged 55-75 years in good health and CMV-seronegative. This chain uses TRBV7-8 with TRBJ2-5; no clear D gene. The sample comprised PBMCs. Here the CDR3 DNA reads TGTGCCAGCAGCTTAGCCGAGAACCAAGAGACCCAGTACTTC. This gives the protein CASSLAENQETQYF.